The rows below give T cell receptor beta chains drawn from one sample of a study of CD8+CD57+ T cells in acquired aplastic anemia. MiXCR, applied by TCRdb to the reads, yields one record per CDR3 protein. The table records about 200,000 distinct CDR3 sequences, over 55% of them present only once. What was sequenced was sorted CD4+, CD8+, or CD8+CD57+ T cells (not recorded which) from PBMCs. The receptors were sampled from a human donor with aplastic anemia. CDR3s include the opening cysteine and the closing phenylalanine or tryptophan. A D gene is named only where the DNA matches it firmly. The size of a clone is reported for some rows only, either as once, few or many, or as a class for expanded clones.

V gene,D gene,clone size,J gene,CDR3 protein,CDR3 DNA
TRBV7-7,NA,many,TRBJ2-5,CASSPGGGPGEETQYF,TGTGCTAGCAGCCCAGGTGGTGGGCCGGGGGAAGAGACCCAGTACTTC
TRBV20-1,NA,NA,TRBJ1-1,CSARQGQSEAFF,TGCAGTGCTAGACAGGGGCAGTCTGAAGCTTTCTTT
TRBV10-3,NA,NA,TRBJ1-2,CAISTRDREAGYTF,TGTGCCATCAGTACCAGGGATAGGGAAGCGGGCTACACCTTC
TRBV7-9,NA,NA,TRBJ2-1,CASSGDTYEQFF,TGCGCCAGCAGCGGGGACACCTACGAGCAGTTCTTC
TRBV20-1,NA,few,TRBJ2-7,CSATGTDSYEQYF,TGCAGTGCTACTGGGACGGACTCCTACGAGCAGTACTTC
TRBV7-2,NA,NA,TRBJ1-5,CASSIDGPRVRQPQHF,TGTGCCAGCAGTATTGACGGGCCGCGCGTAAGGCAGCCCCAGCATTTT
TRBV10-1,TRBD1,NA,TRBJ1-2,CASSETTGGSRCTF,TGCGCCAGCAGTGAAACGACAGGGGGTTCTCGCTGCACCTTC
TRBV7-9,NA,many,TRBJ2-5,CASSFPVWETQYF,TGTGCCAGCAGCTTCCCAGTGTGGGAGACCCAGTACTTC
TRBV7-3,TRBD2,few,TRBJ2-1,CASSLGTSGYNEQFF,TGTGCCAGCAGTTTGGGGACTAGCGGCTACAATGAGCAGTTCTTC
TRBV20-1,NA,NA,TRBJ2-7,CSASLVAGLGEQYF,TGCAGTGCTAGTCTGGTTGCAGGGCTTGGCGAGCAGTACTTC
TRBV4-3,TRBD1,NA,TRBJ1-3,CASSQATTGSGNTIYF,TGCGCCAGCAGCCAGGCAACGACAGGGTCTGGAAACACCATATATTTT
TRBV19,NA,NA,TRBJ1-3,CASSIRRTNAGNTIYF,TGTGCCAGTAGTATTCGGCGGACGAACGCGGGAAACACCATATATTTT